This TCR beta chain was retrieved from a study of cytomegalovirus exposure and HLA in healthy donors (dated by TCRdb to 2016 to 2017). For the study in its entirety: In an earlier analysis of fewer than 750 of the donors, around 300 Gb of sequence data and 100 million or so unique TCR beta sequences from 150 million to 200 million T cells were reported. In a later analysis, previously published TCR beta repertoires from some 640 donors were re-analyzed and high-resolution HLA genotyping was added so that TCR occurrence patterns could be studied. Class I and class II HLA loci were covered by the typing at four-digit resolution. In a later genetic analysis, genome-wide SNP genotypes for about three fifths of the 666 donors were used, and that subset was treated as a discovery cohort. Donor age, sex, ethnicity and CMV serostatus were collected together with the repertoire data. The study was designed to test whether signatures of past pathogen exposure could be identified by cataloging public T cell receptors. In an earlier analysis of 587 of the donors, high-throughput TCR beta sequencing was used to judge whether each TCR beta V gene segment behaved as functional or pseudogenic. The genetic ancestry cluster associated with self-reported Caucasian donors included 81% of the 398 genotyped donors. To predict cytomegalovirus infection status, the study brought together high-throughput TCR immunosequencing, statistical association of individual TCRs with disease status, and machine learning. A separate validation cohort of roughly 130 different subjects was used in addition to the 666-subject first cohort. Typing coverage varied by locus: about 620-630 donors for A, B, C, DRB1 and DQB1; some 520 for DQA1; over 600 for DPA1; approximately 490 for DPB1. The study profiled the T cell repertoires of 666 subjects by immunosequencing and related them to cytomegalovirus serostatus. Every repertoire in the discovery cohort had been generated on one and the same sequencing platform. Approximately 300 gigabases of sequencing data and tens of millions of unique TCR sequences made up an early release that covered around 640 HLA-typed donors. In the later analysis, no new phenotypic data were used to find candidate immune exposures; instead, reliance was placed on TCR beta sequences and their occurrence across donors. Several DR-DQ haplotypes were handled as single units for association and clustering, since linkage in the cohort was strong. Among about 400 genotyped donors of the cohort, an average of approximately 220,000 unique TCR beta nucleotide sequences was sequenced per donor, of which about 20% were non-productive. Overall study outcomes, separate from this receptor: Roughly uniform sequencing depth across donors was assumed in presence/absence analyses, although this assumption may not hold. Because HLA typing was unavailable for some donors at each locus, only the typed subset was used in association tests. A further reported finding was that TCR beta sequences accurately predicted the HLA-A and HLA-B alleles for most subjects in the first cohort. A total of 150 to 200 TCR beta chains were listed by the study as associated with cytomegalovirus. According to a later analysis, TCR association rates differed among HLA loci, with DRB1 alleles showing the most associated TCRs and HLA-C alleles showing the fewest. Several of the top co-occurrence clusters appeared to be linked to parvovirus B19, influenza, CMV and Epstein-Barr virus, according to a later analysis. A later genetic analysis associated a missense DCLRE1C variant with V-gene and J-gene trimming of TCR beta chains, and an independent cohort replicated the association. The only immune exposure information available for the cohort was CMV serostatus. Only TCR beta chains were sequenced in this cohort, and the absence of alpha or paired-chain data limited detectable features. The 87-base-pair reads could not distinguish some IMGT-functional V segments, including TRBV6-2 and TRBV6-3, so those segments were excluded. Seventeen rarely observed V segments, including chromosome 9 orphons, were excluded from the earlier analysis of some 590 of the donors because counts were too low. Assigning TCR associations to individual alleles was difficult when HLA alleles, especially DR and DQ, strongly co-occurred. Linkage disequilibrium might explain the correlated functional status among segregating V segments, but an unknown experimental factor could not be excluded. The authors suggested that the approach could potentially be extended to other disease states and immunological phenotypes. A cluster of highly shared sequence variants was judged likely to be a technical artifact of the sequencing pipeline. In a later analysis, HLA-associated TCR beta chains were found to be more clonally expanded and to have lower generation probabilities than equally common non-associated chains. Across donors, most TCR sequences were observed very rarely, whereas some public TCRs were present in many individuals. At a false discovery rate of 0.05, a later analysis linked approximately 18,000 TCR beta sequences to specific HLA alleles. In a later analysis, most CMV-associated TCR beta chains were found to appear HLA-restricted, with HLA associations seemingly driven largely by CMV exposure. According to a later genetic analysis, donors in an Asian-associated ancestry cluster had fewer N-insertions in productive TCRs than the roughly 670-donor mean. In an earlier analysis of around 600 of the donors, most TCR beta V segments were observed in productive rearrangements about 90% or about 30% of the time, broadly matching IMGT annotations. In both the original and validation cohorts, the classifier was reported to diagnose cytomegalovirus status with high specificity and sensitivity. In vitro tests confirmed that a few of the cytomegalovirus-associated TCR beta chains recognize cytomegalovirus antigens.

As to this clone: There is no known antigen for this receptor. No much larger clone is present one base from it, and per-base qualities are unavailable.

Library preparation employed the immunoSEQ multiplex PCR assay. The multiplex PCR relied on a mix of 60 forward primers for TCR Vbeta segments and 13 reverse primers for TCR Jbeta segments. Amplification of the CDR3 region of rearranged TCR beta genes was performed with a multiplex PCR assay on genomic DNA. The amplified TCR beta libraries were sequenced on the Illumina HiSeq System as 87-base-pair reads. The published analysis was carried out like this. Across the roughly 670 repertoires, a later analysis counted 75 million to 90 million unique TCR beta chains, around 11 million of which were shared by at least two donors. A nearest-neighbor algorithm error-corrected the raw reads and collapsed the reads into unique sequences, merging closely related sequences to remove PCR and sequencing errors. To assign V, D and J gene segments, CDR3 sequences were aligned to IMGT reference sequences. For a sequence to be retained, a match of at least six nucleotides to both a V gene segment and a J gene segment was required. Rearrangements were classified as productive when the CDR3 lacked stop codons and remained in frame with V and J, and all other rearrangements were classified as non-productive. Following IMGT convention, CDR3 was defined as the stretch from the second conserved V-encoded cysteine to the conserved J-encoded phenylalanine. The earlier analysis of about 640 of the donors excluded any sequence lacking an unambiguous match to a single V gene segment. In an earlier analysis of about 590 of the donors, a V segment was called functional when productive rearrangements were above 56.7%, and segregating when the standard deviation between donors exceeded 5%. A statistical classification framework was developed to diagnose cytomegalovirus status using the catalog of TCR beta chain sequences. In a later analysis, TCR nucleotide sequences were compared against IMGT/GENE-DB human TR gene sequences so that V and J genes could be assigned. A later analysis assigned CDR3 sequences and most-parsimonious VDJ recombination scenarios with the TCRdist pipeline. In a later analysis, every TCR beta chain was defined by the combination of its CDR3 amino acid sequence and its V-gene family, and reads without a unique V-gene family were dropped. In a later analysis, around 600 highly shared, low-generation-probability nucleotide sequences were removed to address suspected cross-contamination and a sequencing artifact. For each public chain, a later analysis derived a clonal expansion index from normalized ranks of inferred template counts within each repertoire. Generation probabilities in a later analysis came from a VDJ recombination model fitted to out-of-frame rearrangements, and those results were checked against IGoR. In a later analysis, TCR-TCR, TCR-HLA and TCR-CMV co-occurrence was scored with hypergeometric tests, and a repertoire-size bias correction was applied to TCR pairs. False discovery rates were estimated in a later analysis by permuting HLA or CMV assignments 20 times. In a later analysis, co-occurring TCRs were grouped with DBSCAN, and TCRdist sequence similarity was added when clustering was performed within HLA-allele-positive subsets. Co-occurrence clustering excluded repertoires with fewer than 30,000 or more than 120,000 public chains, plus five with anomalous nucleotide sharing. The table comes from immuneACCESS by way of TCRdb, which keeps in-frame sequences with V and J called. Part of the clones is missing from these tables; in studies checked, under half for an unresolved V gene and the rest for unknown reasons. That table is the source of V, J and clone size, and D and trimming were worked out from the DNA. The sample table contains more than 95,000 clones; only one count was recorded for 55% to 75% of them. Clones ranked in the top ten supply approximately 3% of the sample.

CDR1 and CDR2 were assigned from the germline V gene as SGHVS and FQNEAQ. The CDR3 spans 13 residues, from the cysteine through the phenylalanine. The read is trimmed to its CDR3 DNA, 39 bases read in frame from base 1. Trimming takes 5 bases off V and 8 bases off J; junction bases not matched to a gene: 7. The cohort comprised several hundred healthy bone marrow donors. At the time of sampling, all cohort members were nominally healthy, though unrecorded immune exposures were likely present. The donor was CMV seronegative and was included in the group of several hundred seronegative cohort members. A peripheral blood sample was collected from each donor, and TCR beta sequencing was performed on peripheral blood mononuclear cells. Genomic DNA was extracted from the blood cell samples with the Qiagen DNeasy Blood Extraction Kit.

What was sequenced was PBMCs. The clonotype originates from a man between 60 and 75 years old in good health and CMV-seronegative. Recombination linked TRBV7-8 to TRBJ1-2; 8 middle bases align to TRBD1. The CDR3 region has the sequence CASSPRDRRGYTF. In nucleotide form, the sequence is TGTGCCAGCAGCCCCCGGGACAGGCGCGGCTACACCTTC.